Sequencing of this T cell receptor (beta chain) was carried out in a study of blood T cells in healthy people across ages. Worth noting for this clonotype: A much larger clone differs from this one at a single base, so this may be a read error.

Primers used in a second PCR of roughly 7 to 12 cycles were a sample-barcoded 5' primer and a J-beta primer mix. From the 5' RACE reads, TCRdb called clonotypes with MiXCR, one entry per CDR3 protein. Of around 650,000 distinct CDR3 sequences listed, approximately 29% are singletons. CDR3 length: 14 residues. Germline-derived CDR1 and CDR2 are DFQATT and SNEGSKA (reference sequence). V usage is TRBV20-1 and J usage is TRBJ2-5; 8 bases map to TRBD2. The sequence was collected from a woman aged 80 or over in good health. Source material: blood. The CDR3: CSAGERGRHNEQYF. CDR3 bases: TGCAGTGCTGGAGAGCGGGGGAGACACAATGAGCAGTACTTC.